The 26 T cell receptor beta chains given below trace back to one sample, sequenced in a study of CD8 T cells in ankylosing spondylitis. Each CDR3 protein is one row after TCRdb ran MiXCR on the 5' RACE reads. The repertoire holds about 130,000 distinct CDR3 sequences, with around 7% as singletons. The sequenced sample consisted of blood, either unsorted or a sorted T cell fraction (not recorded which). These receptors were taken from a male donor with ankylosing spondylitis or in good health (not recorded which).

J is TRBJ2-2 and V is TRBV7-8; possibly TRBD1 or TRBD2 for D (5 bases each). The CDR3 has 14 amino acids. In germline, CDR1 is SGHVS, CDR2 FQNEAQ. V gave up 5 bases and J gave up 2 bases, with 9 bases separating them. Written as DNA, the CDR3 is TGTGCCAGCAGCCAGGGACCTAACACCGGGGAGCTGTTTTTT. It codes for CASSQGPNTGELFF.

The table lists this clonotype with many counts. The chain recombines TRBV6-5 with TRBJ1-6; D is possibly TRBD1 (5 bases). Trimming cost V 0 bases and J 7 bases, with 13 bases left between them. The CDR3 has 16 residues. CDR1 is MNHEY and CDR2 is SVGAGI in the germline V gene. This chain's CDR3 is CASSYSFGTENSPLHF. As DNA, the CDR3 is TGTGCCAGCAGTTACTCGTTCGGGACGGAAAATTCACCCCTCCACTTT.

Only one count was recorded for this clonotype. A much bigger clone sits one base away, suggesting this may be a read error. The chain's CDR3 is CASGNTGGNYEQYF. The CDR3 DNA reads as TGTGCCAGCGGCAATACAGGGGGCAATTACGAGCAGTACTTC. The rearrangement uses TRBV5-5 and TRBJ2-7; TRBD1 matches at 9 bases. This CDR3 has 14 residues. Germline CDR1 SGHKS, CDR2 YYEKEE (reference sequence). V shed 7 bases, J shed 4 bases, and the junction held 9 bases outside the gene matches.

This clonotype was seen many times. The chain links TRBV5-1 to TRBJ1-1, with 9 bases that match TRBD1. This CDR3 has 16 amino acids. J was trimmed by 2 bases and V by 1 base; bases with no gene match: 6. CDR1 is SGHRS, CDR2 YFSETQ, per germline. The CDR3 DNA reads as TGCGCCAGCAGCTTGACAGGGGGCTCTCATAACACTGAAGCTTTCTTT. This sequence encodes CASSLTGGSHNTEAFF.

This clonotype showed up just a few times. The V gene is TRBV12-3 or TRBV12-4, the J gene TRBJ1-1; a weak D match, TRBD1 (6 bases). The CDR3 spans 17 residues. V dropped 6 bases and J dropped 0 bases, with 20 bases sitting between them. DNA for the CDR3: TGTGCCAGCAGACCAAATCGGGGGGGCGGGGTGAACACTGAAGCTTTCTTT. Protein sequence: CASRPNRGGGVNTEAFF.

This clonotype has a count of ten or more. CDR3 in DNA: TGTGCCAGCGGGACGGTGGAAGAGACCCAGTACTTC. Translating it yields CASGTVEETQYF. The V gene is TRBV7-9, the J gene TRBJ2-5; D tentatively fits TRBD1 or TRBD2 (5 bases each). Trimming took 8 bases from V and 3 from J, leaving 10 bases between them. Germline CDR1 is SEHNR and CDR2 is FQNEAQ (reference sequence). CDR3 length: 12 amino acids.

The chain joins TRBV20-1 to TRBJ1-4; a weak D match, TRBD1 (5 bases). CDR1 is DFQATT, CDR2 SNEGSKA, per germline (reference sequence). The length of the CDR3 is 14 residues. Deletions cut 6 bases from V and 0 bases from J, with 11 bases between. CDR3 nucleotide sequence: TGCAGTGCCTCTTCGGGGGCAACTAATGAAAAACTGTTTTTT. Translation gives CSASSGATNEKLFF.

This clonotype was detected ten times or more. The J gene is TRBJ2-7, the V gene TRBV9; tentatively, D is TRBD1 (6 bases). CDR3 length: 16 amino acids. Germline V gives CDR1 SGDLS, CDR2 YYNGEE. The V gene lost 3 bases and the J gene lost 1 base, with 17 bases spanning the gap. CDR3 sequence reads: CASSGRQVDGSYEQYF. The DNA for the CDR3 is TGTGCCAGCAGCGGTCGACAGGTGGACGGATCCTACGAGCAGTACTTC.

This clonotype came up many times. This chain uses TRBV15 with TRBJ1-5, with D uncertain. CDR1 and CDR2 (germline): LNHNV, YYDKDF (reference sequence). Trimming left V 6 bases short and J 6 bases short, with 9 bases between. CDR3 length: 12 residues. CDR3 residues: CATRILGQPQHF. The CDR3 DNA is TGTGCCACCAGGATTCTAGGTCAGCCCCAGCATTTT.

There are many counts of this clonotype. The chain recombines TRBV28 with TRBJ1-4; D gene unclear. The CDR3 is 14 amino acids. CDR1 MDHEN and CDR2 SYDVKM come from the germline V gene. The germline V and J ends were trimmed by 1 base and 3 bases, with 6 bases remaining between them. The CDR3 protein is CASSLSGANEKLFF. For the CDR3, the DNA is TGTGCCAGCAGTTTATCGGGAGCTAATGAAAAACTGTTTTTT.

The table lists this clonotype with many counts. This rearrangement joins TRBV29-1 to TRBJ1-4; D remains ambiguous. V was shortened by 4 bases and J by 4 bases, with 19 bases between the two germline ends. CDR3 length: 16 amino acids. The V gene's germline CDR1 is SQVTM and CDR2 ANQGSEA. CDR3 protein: CSVVLRDTSFNEKLFF. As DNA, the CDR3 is TGCAGCGTTGTCCTCCGAGACACAAGCTTTAATGAAAAACTGTTTTTT.

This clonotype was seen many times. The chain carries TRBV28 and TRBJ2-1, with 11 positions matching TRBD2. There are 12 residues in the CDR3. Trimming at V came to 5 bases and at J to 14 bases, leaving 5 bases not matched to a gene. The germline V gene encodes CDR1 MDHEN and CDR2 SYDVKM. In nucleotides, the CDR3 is TGTGCCAGCAGTCCGACTAGCGGGATGGAGTTCTTC. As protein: CASSPTSGMEFF.

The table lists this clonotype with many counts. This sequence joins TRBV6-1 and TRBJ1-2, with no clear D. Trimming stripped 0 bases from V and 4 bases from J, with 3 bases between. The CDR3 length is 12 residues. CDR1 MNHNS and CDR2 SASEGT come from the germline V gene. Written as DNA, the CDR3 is TGTGCCAGCAGTGAAGCGGGCTATGGCTACACCTTC. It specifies CASSEAGYGYTF.

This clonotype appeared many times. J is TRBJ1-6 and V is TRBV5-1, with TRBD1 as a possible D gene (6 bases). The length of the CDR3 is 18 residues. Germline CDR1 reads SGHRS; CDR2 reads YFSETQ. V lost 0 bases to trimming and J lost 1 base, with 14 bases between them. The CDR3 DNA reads TGCGCCAGCAGCTTGGCTTCAGGGGAATATTCCTATAATTCACCCCTCCACTTT. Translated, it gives CASSLASGEYSYNSPLHF.

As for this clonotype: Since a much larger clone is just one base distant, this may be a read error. The CDR3 DNA reads as TGTGTCAGCAGTTTCCGGGGGCAGGCTCCCGGGGAGCTGTTTTTT. Translation: CVSSFRGQAPGELFF. The J gene is TRBJ2-2, the V gene TRBV27; D tentatively reads TRBD1 or TRBD2 (6 bases each). The CDR3 has 15 residues. Germline V gives CDR1 MNHEY, CDR2 SMNVEV (reference sequence).

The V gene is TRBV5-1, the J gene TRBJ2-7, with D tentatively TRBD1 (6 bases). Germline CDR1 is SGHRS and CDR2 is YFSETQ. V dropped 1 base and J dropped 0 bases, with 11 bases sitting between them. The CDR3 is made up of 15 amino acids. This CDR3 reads CASSLSQGNSYEQYF. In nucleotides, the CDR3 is TGCGCCAGCAGCTTGAGTCAGGGGAACTCCTACGAGCAGTACTTC.

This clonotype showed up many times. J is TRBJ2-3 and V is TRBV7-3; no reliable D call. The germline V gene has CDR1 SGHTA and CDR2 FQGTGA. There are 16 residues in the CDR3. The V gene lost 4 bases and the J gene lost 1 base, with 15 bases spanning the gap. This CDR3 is CASSSTGQGRTDTQYF. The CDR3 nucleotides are TGTGCCAGCAGCTCGACTGGCCAAGGACGCACAGATACGCAGTATTTT.

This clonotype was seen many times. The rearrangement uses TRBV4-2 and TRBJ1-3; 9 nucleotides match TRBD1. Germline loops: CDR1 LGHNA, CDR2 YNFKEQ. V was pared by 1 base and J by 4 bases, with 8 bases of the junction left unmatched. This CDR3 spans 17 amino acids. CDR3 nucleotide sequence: TGTGCCAGCAGCCAAGGAGGGACAGGGATTACCGGAAACACCATATATTTT. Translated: CASSQGGTGITGNTIYF.

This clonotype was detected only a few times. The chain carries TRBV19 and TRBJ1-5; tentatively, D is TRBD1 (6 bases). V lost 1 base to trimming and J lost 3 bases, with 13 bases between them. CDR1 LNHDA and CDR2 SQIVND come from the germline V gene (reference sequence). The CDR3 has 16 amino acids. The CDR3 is CASSIVRGGINQPQHF. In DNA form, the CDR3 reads TGTGCCAGTAGTATAGTGAGGGGGGGGATCAATCAGCCCCAGCATTTT.

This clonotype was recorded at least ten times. The CDR3 sequence: CASSWQASGGSYEQYF. The CDR3 region has the DNA TGCGCCAGCAGCTGGCAAGCTAGCGGGGGATCGTACGAGCAGTACTTC. The gene calls are TRBV5-1 and TRBJ2-7, with 10 positions matching TRBD2. CDR1 is SGHRS, CDR2 YFSETQ, per germline. V lost 3 bases and J lost 4; bases outside the gene matches: 10. The CDR3 is 16 residues long.

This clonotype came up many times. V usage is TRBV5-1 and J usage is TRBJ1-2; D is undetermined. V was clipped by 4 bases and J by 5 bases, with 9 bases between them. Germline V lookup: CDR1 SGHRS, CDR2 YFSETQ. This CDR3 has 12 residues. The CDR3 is CASSDGDYGYTF. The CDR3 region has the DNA TGCGCCAGCAGCGACGGAGATTATGGCTACACCTTC.

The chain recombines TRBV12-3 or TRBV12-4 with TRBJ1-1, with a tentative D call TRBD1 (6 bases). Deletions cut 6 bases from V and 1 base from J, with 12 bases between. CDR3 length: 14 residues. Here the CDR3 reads CASRPRGRNTEAFF. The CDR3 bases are TGTGCCAGCAGACCCAGGGGACGGAACACTGAAGCTTTCTTT.

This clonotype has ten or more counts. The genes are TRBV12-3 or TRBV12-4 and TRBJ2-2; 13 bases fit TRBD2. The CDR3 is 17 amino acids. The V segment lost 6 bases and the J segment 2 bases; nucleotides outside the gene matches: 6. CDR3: CASRPGLAGANTGELFF. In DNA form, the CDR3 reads TGTGCCAGCAGACCCGGACTAGCGGGGGCCAACACCGGGGAGCTGTTTTTT.

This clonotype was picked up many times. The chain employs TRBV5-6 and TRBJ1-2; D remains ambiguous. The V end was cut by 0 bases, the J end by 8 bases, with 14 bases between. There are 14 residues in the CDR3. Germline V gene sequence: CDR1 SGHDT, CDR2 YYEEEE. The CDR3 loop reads CASSLDPKNDGYTF. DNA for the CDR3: TGTGCCAGCAGCTTGGACCCGAAAAACGACGGCTACACCTTC. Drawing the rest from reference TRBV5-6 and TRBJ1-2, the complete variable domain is DAGVTQSPTHLIKTRGQQVTLRCSPKSGHDTVSWYQQALGQGPQFIFQYYEEEERQRGNFPDRFSGHQFPNYSSELNVNALLLGDSALYLCASSLDPKNDGYTFGSGTRLTVV.

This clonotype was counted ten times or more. The CDR3: CASSFDTASYEQYF. In DNA, the CDR3 is TGCGCCAGCAGCTTCGACACAGCCTCCTACGAGCAGTACTTC. The rearrangement joins TRBV5-1 to TRBJ2-7; D gene uncertain. V lost 2 bases to trimming and J lost 0 bases, with 9 bases between them. CDR3 length: 14 amino acids. Per germline, CDR1 SGHRS and CDR2 YFSETQ.

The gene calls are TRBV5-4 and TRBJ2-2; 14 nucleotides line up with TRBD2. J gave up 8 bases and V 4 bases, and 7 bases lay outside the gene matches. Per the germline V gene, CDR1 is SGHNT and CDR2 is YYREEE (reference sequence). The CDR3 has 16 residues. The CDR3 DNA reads TGTGCCAGCAGCGACGGGACTAGCGGGAGAGGGGGGGAGCTGTTTTTT. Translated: CASSDGTSGRGGELFF.